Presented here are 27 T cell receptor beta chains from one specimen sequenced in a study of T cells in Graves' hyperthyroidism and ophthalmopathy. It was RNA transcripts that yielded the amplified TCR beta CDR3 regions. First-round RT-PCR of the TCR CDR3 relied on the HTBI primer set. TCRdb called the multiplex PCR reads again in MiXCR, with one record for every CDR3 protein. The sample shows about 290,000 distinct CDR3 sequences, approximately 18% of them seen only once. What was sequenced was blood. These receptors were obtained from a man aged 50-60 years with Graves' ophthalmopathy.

CDR3 nucleotides: TGTGCCAGCAGTACTAGCGGTTCAAACAATGAGCAGTTCTTC. Protein sequence: CASSTSGSNNEQFF. The J gene is TRBJ2-1, the V gene TRBV28, with 8 nucleotides matching TRBD2. The trim removed 5 bases at V and 5 bases at J, leaving 5 bases unmatched. The CDR3 is made up of 14 amino acids. CDR1 and CDR2 (germline): MDHEN, SYDVKM.

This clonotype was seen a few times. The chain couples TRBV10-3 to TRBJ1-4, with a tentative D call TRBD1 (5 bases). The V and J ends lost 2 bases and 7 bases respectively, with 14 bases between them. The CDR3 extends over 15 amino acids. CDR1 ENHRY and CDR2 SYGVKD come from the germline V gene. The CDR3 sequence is CAISERGAGGEKLFF. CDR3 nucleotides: TGTGCCATCAGTGAGAGAGGGGCGGGAGGTGAAAAACTGTTTTTT.

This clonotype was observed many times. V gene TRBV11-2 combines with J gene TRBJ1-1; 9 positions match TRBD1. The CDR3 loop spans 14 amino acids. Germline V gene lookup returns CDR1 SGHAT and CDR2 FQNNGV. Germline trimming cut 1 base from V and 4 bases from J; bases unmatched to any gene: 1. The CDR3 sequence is CASSLVTGGTEAFF. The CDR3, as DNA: TGTGCCAGCAGCTTAGTGACAGGGGGCACTGAAGCTTTCTTT.

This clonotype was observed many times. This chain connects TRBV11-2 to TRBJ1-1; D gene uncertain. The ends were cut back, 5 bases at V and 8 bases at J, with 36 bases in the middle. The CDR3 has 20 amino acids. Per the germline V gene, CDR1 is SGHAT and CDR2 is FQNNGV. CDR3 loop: CASSGERTPPSSGSSHEAFF. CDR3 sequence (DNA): TGTGCCAGCAGCGGTGAGCGAACTCCCCCCTCGTCGGGGAGCTCTCACGAAGCTTTCTTT.

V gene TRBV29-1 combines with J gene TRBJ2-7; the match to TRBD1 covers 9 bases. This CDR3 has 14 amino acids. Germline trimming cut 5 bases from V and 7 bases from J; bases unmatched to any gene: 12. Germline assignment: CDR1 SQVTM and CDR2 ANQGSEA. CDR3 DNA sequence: TGCAGCGTTAAAGGGGAGACAGGGGGGGGGGAGCAGTACTTC. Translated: CSVKGETGGGEQYF.

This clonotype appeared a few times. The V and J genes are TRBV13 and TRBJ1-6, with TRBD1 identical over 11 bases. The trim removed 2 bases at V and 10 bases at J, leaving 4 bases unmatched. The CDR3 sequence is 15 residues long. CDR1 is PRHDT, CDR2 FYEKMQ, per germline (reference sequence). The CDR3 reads CASSLRGTGGSPLHF. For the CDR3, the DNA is TGTGCCAGCAGCTTAAGAGGGACAGGGGGATCACCCCTCCACTTT. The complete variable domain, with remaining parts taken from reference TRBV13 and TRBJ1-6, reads AAGVIQSPRHLIKEKRETATLKCYPIPRHDTVYWYQQGPGQDPQFLISFYEKMQSDKGSIPDRFSAQQFSDYHSELNMSSLELGDSALYFCASSLRGTGGSPLHFGNGTRLTVT.

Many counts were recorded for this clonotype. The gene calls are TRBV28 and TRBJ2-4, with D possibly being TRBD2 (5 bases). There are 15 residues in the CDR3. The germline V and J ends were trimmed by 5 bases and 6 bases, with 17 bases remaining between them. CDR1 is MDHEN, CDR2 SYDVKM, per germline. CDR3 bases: TGTGCCAGCAGTGATGACGGACCTCGGGGAAACATTCAGTACTTC. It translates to CASSDDGPRGNIQYF.

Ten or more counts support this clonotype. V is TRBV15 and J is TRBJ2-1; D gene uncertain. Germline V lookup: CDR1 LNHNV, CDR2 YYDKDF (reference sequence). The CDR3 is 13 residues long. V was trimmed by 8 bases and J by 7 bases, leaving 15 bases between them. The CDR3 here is CATGDIYGNEQFF. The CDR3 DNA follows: TGTGCCACCGGAGACATTTACGGGAATGAGCAGTTCTTC.

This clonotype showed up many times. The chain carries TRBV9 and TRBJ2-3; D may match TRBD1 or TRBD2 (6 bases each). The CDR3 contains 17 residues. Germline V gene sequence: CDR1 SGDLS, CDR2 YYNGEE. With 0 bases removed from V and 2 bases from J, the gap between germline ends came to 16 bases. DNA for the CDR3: TGTGCCAGCAGCGTAGAAGTTGACGGGGGCCTCACAGATACGCAGTATTTT. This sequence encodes CASSVEVDGGLTDTQYF.

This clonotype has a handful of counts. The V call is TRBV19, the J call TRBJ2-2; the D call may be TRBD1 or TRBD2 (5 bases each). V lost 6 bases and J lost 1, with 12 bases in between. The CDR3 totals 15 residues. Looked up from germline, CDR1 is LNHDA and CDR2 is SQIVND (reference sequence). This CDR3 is CASSTLDRNTGELFF. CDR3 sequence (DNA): TGTGCCAGTAGCACACTAGACAGGAACACCGGGGAGCTGTTTTTT. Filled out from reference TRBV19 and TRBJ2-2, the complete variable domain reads DGGITQSPKYLFRKEGQNVTLSCEQNLNHDAMYWYRQDPGQGLRLIYYSQIVNDFQKGDIAEGYSVSREKKESFPLTVTSAQKNPTAFYLCASSTLDRNTGELFFGEGSRLTVL.

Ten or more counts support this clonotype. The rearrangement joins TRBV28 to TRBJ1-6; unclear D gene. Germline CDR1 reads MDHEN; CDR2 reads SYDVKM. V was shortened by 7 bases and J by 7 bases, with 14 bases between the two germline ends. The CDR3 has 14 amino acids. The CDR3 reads CASTSGRINSPLHF. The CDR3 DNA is TGTGCCAGCACCTCAGGACGGATAAATTCACCCCTCCACTTT.

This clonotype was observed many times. The CDR3 spells CASSQGGSSGRLLYNEQFF. As DNA, the CDR3 is TGTGCCAGCAGCCAAGGAGGGTCTAGCGGGAGATTGCTCTACAATGAGCAGTTCTTC. The chain employs TRBV4-2 and TRBJ2-1; TRBD2 aligns across 10 bases. CDR1 LGHNA and CDR2 YNFKEQ come from the germline V gene. This CDR3 region has 19 residues. V lost 1 base to trimming and J lost 3 bases; unmatched junction nucleotides: 12.

CDR3 coding DNA: TGTGCCAGCAGCTTAGTACTAGCGGAACCCACAGATACGCAGTATTTT. Its protein product is CASSLVLAEPTDTQYF. The chain employs TRBV7-9 and TRBJ2-3; 8 bases are a match to TRBD2. Germline V lookup: CDR1 SEHNR, CDR2 FQNEAQ (reference sequence). CDR3 length equals 16 residues. V dropped 1 base and J dropped 2; count of bases not matched to a gene: 5.

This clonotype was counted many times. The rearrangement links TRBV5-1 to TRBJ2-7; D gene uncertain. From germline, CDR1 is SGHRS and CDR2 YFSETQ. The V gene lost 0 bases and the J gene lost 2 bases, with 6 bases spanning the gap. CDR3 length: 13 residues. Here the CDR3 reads CASSLDGAYEQYF. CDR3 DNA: TGCGCCAGCAGCTTGGACGGAGCCTACGAGCAGTACTTC.

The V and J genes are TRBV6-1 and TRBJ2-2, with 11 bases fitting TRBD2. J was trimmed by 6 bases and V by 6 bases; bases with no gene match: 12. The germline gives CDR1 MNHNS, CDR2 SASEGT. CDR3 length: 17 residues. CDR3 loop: CASRGLGTSGPAGELFF. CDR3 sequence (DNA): TGTGCCAGCAGGGGGCTCGGGACTAGCGGACCCGCCGGGGAGCTGTTTTTT.

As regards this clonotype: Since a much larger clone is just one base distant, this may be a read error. Written as DNA, the CDR3 is TGTGCCACCAGCAGACCAGCGGGAGGGCTGCAGCAGTACTTC. Protein: CATSRPAGGLQQYF. The chain uses TRBV15 and TRBJ2-7; 10 nucleotides agree with TRBD2. The CDR3 sequence is 14 residues long. Losses at the gene ends were 2 bases for V and 8 bases for J; bases not matched to a gene: 6. CDR1 and CDR2 from the germline V gene are LNHNV and YYDKDF (reference sequence).

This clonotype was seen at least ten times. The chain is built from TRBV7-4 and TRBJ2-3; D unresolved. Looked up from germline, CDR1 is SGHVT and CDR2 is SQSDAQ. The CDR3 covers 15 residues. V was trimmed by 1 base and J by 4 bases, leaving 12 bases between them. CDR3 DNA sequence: TGTGCCAGCAGCTTAGGACCGCCTCCCCCAGATACGCAGTATTTT. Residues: CASSLGPPPPDTQYF.

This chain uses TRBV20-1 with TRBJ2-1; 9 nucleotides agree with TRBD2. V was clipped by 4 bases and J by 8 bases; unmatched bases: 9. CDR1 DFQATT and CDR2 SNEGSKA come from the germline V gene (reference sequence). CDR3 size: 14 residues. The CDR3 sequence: CSATGAGGPHEQFF. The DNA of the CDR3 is TGCAGTGCTACGGGGGCGGGAGGGCCCCATGAGCAGTTCTTC.

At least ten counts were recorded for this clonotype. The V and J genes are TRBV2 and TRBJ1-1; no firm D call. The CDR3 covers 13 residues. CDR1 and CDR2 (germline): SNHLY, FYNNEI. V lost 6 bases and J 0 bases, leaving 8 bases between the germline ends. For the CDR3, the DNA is TGTGCCAGCAGGCCGGAGATGAACACTGAAGCTTTCTTT. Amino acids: CASRPEMNTEAFF.

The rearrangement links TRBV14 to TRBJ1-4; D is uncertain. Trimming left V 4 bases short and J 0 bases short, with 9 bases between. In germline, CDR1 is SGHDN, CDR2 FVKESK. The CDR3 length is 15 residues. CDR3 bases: TGTGCCAGCAGCCCGACACTTGCAACTAATGAAAAACTGTTTTTT. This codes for CASSPTLATNEKLFF.

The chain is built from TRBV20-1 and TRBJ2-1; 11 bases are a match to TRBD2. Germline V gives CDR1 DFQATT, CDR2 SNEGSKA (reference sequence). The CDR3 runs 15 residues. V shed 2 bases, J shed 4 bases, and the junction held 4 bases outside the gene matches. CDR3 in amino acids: CSARKVAGGYNEQFF. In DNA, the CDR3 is TGCAGTGCTAGAAAGGTAGCGGGAGGGTACAATGAGCAGTTCTTC.

The CDR3 loop reads CASNPDKVNTEAFF. CDR3 nucleotide sequence: TGTGCCAGCAACCCGGACAAGGTGAACACTGAAGCTTTCTTT. The chain is built from TRBV28 and TRBJ1-1, with D perhaps matching TRBD1 (5 bases). Trimming took 7 bases from V and 0 from J, leaving 12 bases between them. The germline CDR1 and CDR2 sequences are MDHEN and SYDVKM. There are 14 residues in the CDR3.

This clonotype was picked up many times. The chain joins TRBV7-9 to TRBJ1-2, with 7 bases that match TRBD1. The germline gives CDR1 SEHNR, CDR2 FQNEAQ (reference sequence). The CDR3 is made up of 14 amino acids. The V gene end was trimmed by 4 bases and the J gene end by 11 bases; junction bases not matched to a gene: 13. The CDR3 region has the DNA TGTGCCAGCAGCTCAGGACAGGCCCCATTGAGGTACACCTTC. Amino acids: CASSSGQAPLRYTF.

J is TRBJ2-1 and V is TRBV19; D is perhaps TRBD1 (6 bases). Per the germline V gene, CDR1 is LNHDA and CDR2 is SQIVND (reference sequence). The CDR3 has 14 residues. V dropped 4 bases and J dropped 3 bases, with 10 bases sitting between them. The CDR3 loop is CASSTGQFYNEQFF. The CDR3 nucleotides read TGTGCCAGTAGTACTGGACAGTTCTACAATGAGCAGTTCTTC.

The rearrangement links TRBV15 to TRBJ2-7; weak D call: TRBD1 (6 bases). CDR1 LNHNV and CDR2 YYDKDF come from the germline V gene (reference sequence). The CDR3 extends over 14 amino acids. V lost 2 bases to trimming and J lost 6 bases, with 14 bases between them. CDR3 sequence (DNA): TGTGCCACCAGCAGACGATTACAGGGTTCCGAGCAGTACTTC. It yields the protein CATSRRLQGSEQYF.

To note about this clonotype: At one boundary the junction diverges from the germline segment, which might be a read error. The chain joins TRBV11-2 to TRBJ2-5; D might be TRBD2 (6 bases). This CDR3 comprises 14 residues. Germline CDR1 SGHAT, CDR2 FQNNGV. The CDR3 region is CASSAGTYQEIQYF. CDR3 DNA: TGTGCCAGCAGCGCCGGGACTTACCAAGAGATCCAGTACTTC.

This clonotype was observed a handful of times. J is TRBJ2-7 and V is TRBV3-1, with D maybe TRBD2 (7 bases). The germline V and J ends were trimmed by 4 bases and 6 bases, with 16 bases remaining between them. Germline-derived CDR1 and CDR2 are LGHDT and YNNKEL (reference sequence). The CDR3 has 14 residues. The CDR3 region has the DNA TGTGCCAGCAGCCCTCTAAGGGGGGGCTCCGAGCAGTACTTC. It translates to CASSPLRGGSEQYF.